The rows below give T cell receptor beta chains drawn from one sample of a study of CD8 T cells in Susac syndrome. TCRdb re-called the immunoSEQ multiplex PCR reads with MiXCR, one entry per CDR3 protein. The sample consists of 250,000 to 300,000 distinct CDR3 sequences, about 88% of them appearing once. Sequenced sample: CD8+ T cells from PBMCs. These receptor sequences come from a human donor with multiple sclerosis. Each CDR3 is given with its conserved first and last residue. A D gene is named only where the DNA matches it firmly. The size field is filled for only some rows; it gives once, few, many or a size class.

d_call j_call v_call clone_size cdr3_nt cdr3_aa
. TRBJ2-2 TRBV10-3 few TGTGCCATCAGTGAGGGGGCGCGGGGGGAGCTGTTTTTT CAISEGARGELFF
TRBD2 TRBJ2-7 TRBV3-1 once TGTGCCAGCAGCCAAGGTCCGGGAGGGAACTACGAGCAGTACTTC CASSQGPGGNYEQYF
. TRBJ2-1 TRBV5-8 . TGTGCCAGCAGCTTGGTCGGGACCGGCCACAGTGAGCAGTTCTTC CASSLVGTGHSEQFF
TRBD2 TRBJ2-7 TRBV5-1 . TGCGCCAGCAGCTCGCGGAGCGGGGGCTACGAGCAGTACTTC CASSSRSGGYEQYF
. TRBJ1-2 TRBV30 . TGTGCCTGGTCAAGAGGGGATGGCTACACCTTC CAWSRGDGYTF
TRBD2 TRBJ2-7 TRBV9 few TGTGCCAGCAGCGCGGGTAGCGGGAGGTCCTACGAGCAGTACTTC CASSAGSGRSYEQYF
TRBD2 TRBJ2-3 TRBV5-1 . TGCGCCAGCAGCCCCGGGCCTAGCGGGAGTGTGACAGATACGCAGTATTTT CASSPGPSGSVTDTQYF
. TRBJ1-1 TRBV10-2 . TGCGCCAGCAGTGCACATGAAGCTTTCTTT CASSAHEAFF
TRBD2 TRBJ2-5 TRBV7-9 . TGTGCCAGCAGCTTAGGACTAGCGGGAGGGCCCCTAACGGAGACCCAGTACTTC CASSLGLAGGPLTETQYF
. TRBJ2-1 TRBV5-1 . TGCGCCAGCAGCGTCGGAGTAGCGGATACTAACTCCTACAATGAGCAGTTCTTC CASSVGVADTNSYNEQFF
. TRBJ2-7 TRBV2 . TGTGCCAGCAGCTTAGACTTAACTGAATACGAGCAGTACTTC CASSLDLTEYEQYF
. TRBJ2-1 TRBV19 . TGTGCCAGTACTATAGCGGCAAACAATGAGCAGTTCTTC CASTIAANNEQFF
. TRBJ1-2 TRBV5-6 . TGTGCCAGCAGCTTAGGACTGTTTACGATCTATGGCTACACCTTC CASSLGLFTIYGYTF
. TRBJ2-1 TRBV30 . TGTGCCTGGGACGTCGGTAGCGGTCACAATGAGCAGTTCTTC CAWDVGSGHNEQFF
. TRBJ2-5 TRBV9 . TGTGCCAGCAGCGTCGACTACAAGTACCAAGAGACCCAGTACTTC CASSVDYKYQETQYF
TRBD2 TRBJ2-5 TRBV9 once TGTGCCAGCAGCGGCAGCGGGACGGGAGAGACCCAGTACTTC CASSGSGTGETQYF
. TRBJ1-4 TRBV12-3/TRBV12-4 . TGTGCCAGCAGTAACCTAAAACTTGGTGAAAAACTGTTTTTT CASSNLKLGEKLFF
. TRBJ1-6 TRBV5-4 . TGTGCCAGCAGCCAGACAGGTTATAATTCACCCCTCCACTTT CASSQTGYNSPLHF
. TRBJ1-1 TRBV9 . TGTGCCAGCAGCGTAGCCCGGGACCGATACACTGAAGCTTTCTTT CASSVARDRYTEAFF
. TRBJ1-2 TRBV20-1 once TGCAGTGCCCCGGGGGGCAACTATGGCTACACCTTC CSAPGGNYGYTF
. TRBJ2-7 TRBV9 few TGTGCCAGCAGCGGAGCGGCTAACTCCTACGAGCAGTACTTC CASSGAANSYEQYF
TRBD1 TRBJ1-5 TRBV19 . TGTGCCAGTAGTATACTCCGGGACAGGGGGAATCAGCCCCAGCATTTT CASSILRDRGNQPQHF
TRBD1 TRBJ2-7 TRBV19 . TGTGCCAGTAGTTCCCGGACAGGGCGGGCATTCCAGCAGTACTTC CASSSRTGRAFQQYF
TRBD2 TRBJ2-3 TRBV9 . TGTGCCAGCAGCGTGAGCGGGAGGGGGTCAGATACGCAGTATTTT CASSVSGRGSDTQYF
TRBD2 TRBJ2-1 TRBV9 . TGTGCCAGCAGCGTAGGAGCAACTAGCGCCCAGTTAAATGAGCAGTTCTTC CASSVGATSAQLNEQFF
TRBD2 TRBJ2-1 TRBV6-1 . TGTGCCAGCGGGGGGCTTTCGAGCGGGAGCTCCTACAATGAGCAGTTCTTC CASGGLSSGSSYNEQFF